A selection of T cell receptor beta chains follows, all from one sample in a study of immune cell composition in non-small cell lung cancer. Measured with immunoSEQ multiplex PCR; TCRdb has only the in-frame clones, and not every one. The sample shows several thousand clones, about three quarters of them seen only once. Sequencing input: non-adjacent lung tissue. Receptor source: a human donor with non-small cell lung cancer. Both conserved end residues are part of each CDR3. Fields, in order: J gene, V gene, CDR3 protein.

>TRBJ1-1|TRBV30
CAWDPGYLNTEAFF
>TRBJ1-2|TRBV10-2
CASSESQGSNYGYTF
>TRBJ1-1|TRBV13
CASSITTGVKSEAFF
>TRBJ2-1|TRBV6-5
CASRVPGKDEQFF
>TRBJ2-3|TRBV5-1
CASSLVAGGVTDTQYF
>TRBJ1-2|TRBV6-1
CASSSQGGDGYTF
>TRBJ1-3|TRBV7-9
CASSYLRDTKTGNTIYF
>TRBJ2-3|TRBV27
CVSGRYTDTQYF
>TRBJ2-3|TRBV7-9
CASSPPVLSTDTQYF
>TRBJ1-4|TRBV10-2
CASWPGTGPEKLFF
>TRBJ2-2|TRBV5-1
CASSVTVTGELFF
>TRBJ2-1|TRBV5-6
CASSPRGGHNEQFF
>TRBJ1-1|TRBV11-2
CASSSRGGERTEAFF
>TRBJ1-2|TRBV6-6
CASSYDPGQGPGYTF
>TRBJ1-1|TRBV7-2
CASSLYRDTEAFF
>TRBJ2-1|TRBV7-9
CASSFPGLAGGHTDNEQFF
>TRBJ1-5|TRBV5-6
CASSYRDSILNQPQHF
>TRBJ2-2|TRBV7-2
CASSADRGALGTGELFF
>TRBJ2-3|TRBV6-5
CAIGLAGVDTQYF
>TRBJ2-7|TRBV10-2
CASRVGGYLPEQYF
>TRBJ2-3|TRBV7-9
CASSLASGGNTQYF
>TRBJ2-5|TRBV7-2
CASSSPSGGMSETQYF
>TRBJ2-7|TRBV10-3
CAINNDRSEQYF
>TRBJ1-1|TRBV18
CASSYGGDTEAFF
>TRBJ2-5|TRBV9
CASSFPSEGGETQYF
>TRBJ2-3|TRBV7-2
CASSPEARLITDTQYF
>TRBJ1-2|TRBV15
CATSLHRGSEGYTF
>TRBJ1-5|TRBV30
CAWTTGAGQPQHF
>TRBJ2-1|TRBV29-1
CSVDGGLAVVHEQFF
>TRBJ1-1|TRBV25-1
CATRNVGGADTEAFF
>TRBJ2-4|TRBV7-2
CASSLNRGTGAKNIQYF
>TRBJ2-3|TRBV9
CASSERELTDTQYF
>TRBJ1-5|TRBV28
CASSLYRAQPQHF
>TRBJ1-5|TRBV5-5
CASSEGQGSNQPQHF
>TRBJ2-2|TRBV5-1
CASSLAVLPGELFF
>TRBJ2-1|TRBV19
CASSIDLGDFSPDEQFF
>TRBJ1-5|TRBV27
CASSLSPGLGNQPQHF
>TRBJ2-6|TRBV10-2
CASSGSSSSSGANVLTF
>TRBJ2-7|TRBV19
CASSIAEGGGNRYEQYF
>TRBJ2-1|TRBV11-3
CASSPHPRTDGNEQFF
>TRBJ1-1|TRBV2
CASTGEFGGEAFF
>TRBJ1-2|TRBV15
CATSSDTQAIGYTF
>TRBJ2-2|TRBV25-1
CASSDRFNTGELFF
>TRBJ1-2|TRBV19
CASSATGTGNRHYGYTF
>TRBJ2-5|TRBV25-1
CASSVGQFQETQYF
>TRBJ2-2|TRBV11-3
CASSLGSGPTGELFF
>TRBJ2-3|TRBV14
CASSQMGLAGGTDTQYF
>TRBJ2-3|TRBV29-1
CSAWGTGPTDTQYF
>TRBJ1-2|TRBV5-1
CASSPDGGGNGYTF
>TRBJ1-4|TRBV6-1
CASSRQATNEKLFF
>TRBJ1-2|TRBV6-6
CASTLQGLGHGYTF
>TRBJ1-4|TRBV19
CASSLPRQAEKLFF
>TRBJ2-3|TRBV11-2
CASSESGRRDTQYF
>TRBJ2-7|TRBV29-1
CSYAGQGAREQYF
>TRBJ1-2|TRBV27
CASTTLTGTYGYTF
>TRBJ2-1|TRBV19
CASSMQASGSDEQFF
>TRBJ2-5|TRBV5-6
CASSPKARETQYF
>TRBJ2-3|TRBV12-5
CASGSQLEDTQYF
>TRBJ1-2|TRBV30
CVYRSVDRFYGYTF
>TRBJ1-2|TRBV7-8
CASSLGGQGDGYTF